Detailed here is one T cell receptor (beta chain). What it binds is not known. Libraries were made from RNA as TCR cDNA, using a modified protocol. As handled by the study authors: Each donor had about 100,000 to nearly 550,000 clonotypes. MiXCR, run by TCRdb on the 5' RACE reads, gives a single entry per CDR3 protein. TCRdb, not the authors, supplied the V and J calls. The sample yields 300,000 to 400,000 distinct CDR3 sequences, over 25% seen once. These data are taken from a study of identical twins' blood T cells. The CDR3 covers 15 residues. Germline loops: CDR1 DFQATT, CDR2 SNEGSKA (reference sequence). The V end was cut by 0 bases, the J end by 0 bases, with 12 bases between. Study-level results: Top TCRbeta clonotypes were shared more with twin than unrelated donors. Shared environment remains a possible cause of twin similarity.

Sample: PBMCs. The clonotype originates from a woman between 18 and 50 years old in good health. V and J are TRBV20-1 and TRBJ2-7; tentatively, D is TRBD2 (5 bases). CDR3 sequence: CSARERADPSYEQYF. CDR3 nucleotides: TGCAGTGCTAGAGAACGAGCGGACCCCTCCTACGAGCAGTACTTC.